This TCR beta chain emerged from a study of T-cell reconstitution after alpha-beta-depleted transplantation in children. Whole-study results and caveats: The authors attributed T-cell counts and diversity one year after transplant mostly to newly produced T cells.

Preparing the TCRbeta library involved the use of unique molecular identifiers. TCRdb passed the PCR reads through MiXCR, listing each CDR3 protein once. The table has a few hundred thousand distinct CDR3 sequences, 27% seen once. Turning to this clonotype: Its antigen remains unknown.

The CDR3 is made up of 15 amino acids. The germline V gene encodes CDR1 MDHEN and CDR2 SYDVKM. Trimming removed 5 bases from V and 2 bases from J, with 14 bases in between. The chain uses TRBV28 and TRBJ2-3, with D tentatively TRBD1 or TRBD2 (5 bases each). The TCR sequence derives from a boy under two years old with Wiskott-Aldrich syndrome, due to receive a stem cell transplant. The sample was PBMCs, taken before TCRalphabeta/CD19-depleted stem cell transplant. The CDR3, as DNA: TGTGCCAGCAGTCAGGGCCGGGGATTCACAGATACGCAGTATTTT. Translated: CASSQGRGFTDTQYF. Full variable domain (rest looked up from reference TRBV28 and TRBJ2-3): DVKVTQSSRYLVKRTGEKVFLECVQDMDHENMFWYRQDPGLGLRLIYFSYDVKMKEKGDIPEGYSVSREKKERFSLILESASTNQTSMYLCASSQGRGFTDTQYFGPGTRLTVL.